This is a list of T cell receptor beta chains from one sample in a study of shared clonotypes between healthy human individuals. Here immunoSEQ multiplex PCR was the method, and the copy in TCRdb shows in-frame clones only, minus some. The sample consists of approximately 1.4 million clones, 98% of them appearing once. The sequenced sample was naive CD4+ T cells sorted from blood. The receptors here all came from a man aged 25-45 years in good health. Each CDR3 is given with its conserved first and last residue. A D gene is named only where the DNA matches it firmly. Clone size, where shown, is once, few, many, or a class for clones that have expanded.

J gene: TRBJ2-6; V gene: TRBV28; D gene: -; clone size: -; CDR3 protein: CASAGGGSGANVLTF; CDR3 DNA: TGTGCCAGCGCTGGGGGAGGCTCTGGGGCCAACGTCCTGACTTTC
J gene: TRBJ2-2; V gene: TRBV27; D gene: -; clone size: -; CDR3 protein: CASSLGGTGELFF; CDR3 DNA: TGTGCCAGCAGTCTCGGGGGTACCGGGGAGCTGTTTTTT
J gene: TRBJ2-1; V gene: TRBV19; D gene: -; clone size: -; CDR3 protein: CASSTPRVRHNEQFF; CDR3 DNA: TGTGCCAGTAGTACCCCACGGGTTAGACACAATGAGCAGTTCTTC
J gene: TRBJ2-2; V gene: TRBV27; D gene: TRBD2; clone size: -; CDR3 protein: CASGRRIAGSTDTGELFF; CDR3 DNA: TGTGCCAGCGGTCGACGGATAGCGGGAAGCACGGACACCGGGGAGCTGTTTTTT
J gene: TRBJ2-1; V gene: TRBV28; D gene: TRBD2; clone size: once; CDR3 protein: CASRTSSYNEQFF; CDR3 DNA: TGTGCCAGCAGGACTAGCAGTTACAATGAGCAGTTCTTC
J gene: TRBJ2-3; V gene: TRBV15; D gene: -; clone size: -; CDR3 protein: CATSREGGPRTDTQYF; CDR3 DNA: TGTGCCACCAGCAGAGAAGGGGGACCTCGAACAGATACGCAGTATTTT
J gene: TRBJ2-1; V gene: TRBV7-2; D gene: -; clone size: few; CDR3 protein: CASSFNRVFDNEQFF; CDR3 DNA: TGTGCCAGCAGCTTTAACCGGGTTTTCGACAATGAGCAGTTCTTC
J gene: TRBJ2-2; V gene: TRBV7-2; D gene: -; clone size: once; CDR3 protein: CASSLVGKGTGELFF; CDR3 DNA: TGTGCCAGCAGCTTAGTCGGGAAGGGCACCGGGGAGCTGTTTTTT
J gene: TRBJ2-3; V gene: TRBV7-2; D gene: -; clone size: -; CDR3 protein: CASSLGTGAITDTQYF; CDR3 DNA: TGTGCCAGCAGCTTGGGGACCGGAGCTATCACAGATACGCAGTATTTT
J gene: TRBJ2-7; V gene: TRBV9; D gene: -; clone size: -; CDR3 protein: CASSGNTGEQYF; CDR3 DNA: TGTGCCAGCAGCGGAAATACGGGCGAGCAGTACTTC
J gene: TRBJ1-2; V gene: TRBV6-1; D gene: TRBD1; clone size: -; CDR3 protein: CASRGQYSGYTF; CDR3 DNA: TGTGCCAGCAGGGGACAGTACTCAGGCTACACCTTC
J gene: TRBJ2-7; V gene: TRBV6-7; D gene: -; clone size: -; CDR3 protein: CASSDKYYEQYF; CDR3 DNA: TGTGCCAGCTCGGACAAATACTACGAGCAGTACTTC
J gene: TRBJ2-7; V gene: TRBV29-1; D gene: TRBD1; clone size: -; CDR3 protein: CSVELPGQGLYEQYF; CDR3 DNA: TGCAGCGTTGAACTACCGGGACAGGGTCTGTACGAGCAGTACTTC
J gene: TRBJ2-2; V gene: TRBV7-3; D gene: TRBD2; clone size: -; CDR3 protein: CASTKTSGNTGELFF; CDR3 DNA: TGTGCCAGCACCAAAACTAGCGGTAACACCGGGGAGCTGTTTTTT
J gene: TRBJ1-2; V gene: TRBV7-6; D gene: -; clone size: -; CDR3 protein: CASSLRPGPGPPMTF; CDR3 DNA: TGTGCCAGCAGCTTACGGCCCGGCCCGGGACCGCCGATGACCTTC
J gene: TRBJ2-1; V gene: TRBV28; D gene: -; clone size: -; CDR3 protein: CASSSYYNEQFF; CDR3 DNA: TGTGCCAGCAGTTCCTACTACAATGAGCAGTTCTTC
J gene: TRBJ2-2; V gene: TRBV14; D gene: TRBD2; clone size: -; CDR3 protein: CASSQVAGSSTGELFF; CDR3 DNA: TGTGCCAGCAGCCAAGTAGCGGGGAGTAGCACCGGGGAGCTGTTTTTT
J gene: TRBJ2-4; V gene: TRBV7-3; D gene: -; clone size: -; CDR3 protein: CASSPQNRVAKNIQYF; CDR3 DNA: TGTGCCAGCAGCCCCCAAAACAGGGTAGCCAAAAACATTCAGTACTTC
J gene: TRBJ1-4; V gene: TRBV11-2; D gene: -; clone size: -; CDR3 protein: CASSLPGTNEKLFF; CDR3 DNA: TGTGCCAGCAGCTTACCAGGGACTAATGAAAAACTGTTTTTT
J gene: TRBJ2-1; V gene: TRBV7-8; D gene: TRBD2; clone size: once; CDR3 protein: CASSLRGLITSGRGKEQFF; CDR3 DNA: TGTGCCAGCAGCCTCAGGGGGCTTATTACTAGCGGGAGGGGCAAAGAGCAGTTCTTC
J gene: TRBJ2-3; V gene: TRBV7-9; D gene: TRBD1; clone size: -; CDR3 protein: CASSVGQGADTQYF; CDR3 DNA: TGTGCCAGCAGCGTGGGACAGGGTGCAGATACGCAGTATTTT
J gene: TRBJ2-1; V gene: TRBV7-2; D gene: -; clone size: -; CDR3 protein: CASSFRDLGRNEQFF; CDR3 DNA: TGTGCCAGCAGCTTCCGGGACCTAGGAAGGAATGAGCAGTTCTTC
J gene: TRBJ2-7; V gene: TRBV9; D gene: TRBD1; clone size: -; CDR3 protein: CASSVAGTGVPHF; CDR3 DNA: TGTGCCAGCAGCGTAGCTGGGACAGGTGTCCCCCACTTC
J gene: TRBJ1-2; V gene: TRBV27; D gene: -; clone size: -; CDR3 protein: CASRRGDYGYTF; CDR3 DNA: TGTGCCAGCAGGCGGGGGGACTATGGCTACACCTTC
J gene: TRBJ1-2; V gene: TRBV6-5; D gene: -; clone size: -; CDR3 protein: CASSSGSGNYGYTF; CDR3 DNA: TGTGCCAGCAGTTCAGGTTCAGGAAACTATGGCTACACCTTC
J gene: TRBJ2-3; V gene: TRBV5-5; D gene: -; clone size: -; CDR3 protein: CASSQPLASGADTQYF; CDR3 DNA: TGTGCCAGCAGCCAACCCCTAGCGAGTGGGGCAGATACGCAGTATTTT
J gene: TRBJ2-2; V gene: TRBV7-9; D gene: -; clone size: -; CDR3 protein: CASSLGVGPANTGELFF; CDR3 DNA: TGTGCCAGCAGCTTAGGGGTGGGGCCCGCGAACACCGGGGAGCTGTTTTTT
J gene: TRBJ2-1; V gene: TRBV5-1; D gene: -; clone size: -; CDR3 protein: CASSYTGKLYNEQFF; CDR3 DNA: TGCGCCAGCTCTTATACCGGGAAATTATACAATGAGCAGTTCTTC
J gene: TRBJ1-2; V gene: TRBV28; D gene: -; clone size: -; CDR3 protein: CASSSPGGYTF; CDR3 DNA: TGTGCCAGCAGTTCTCCGGGGGGCTACACCTTC
J gene: TRBJ2-1; V gene: TRBV7-3; D gene: -; clone size: -; CDR3 protein: CASSPGTYNEQFF; CDR3 DNA: TGTGCCAGCAGCCCGGGCACCTACAATGAGCAGTTCTTC
J gene: TRBJ2-1; V gene: TRBV7-9; D gene: TRBD2; clone size: once; CDR3 protein: CASSPPMREGPYNEQFF; CDR3 DNA: TGTGCCAGCAGCCCGCCTATGCGGGAGGGCCCTTACAATGAGCAGTTCTTC
J gene: TRBJ2-3; V gene: TRBV30; D gene: -; clone size: -; CDR3 protein: CAWSVRGDTQYF; CDR3 DNA: TGTGCCTGGAGTGTAAGGGGGGATACGCAGTATTTT
J gene: TRBJ2-2; V gene: TRBV4-3; D gene: -; clone size: -; CDR3 protein: CASSQDLRLPGDLGELFF; CDR3 DNA: TGCGCCAGCAGCCAAGATCTTAGGCTGCCGGGTGATTTAGGGGAGCTGTTTTTT
J gene: TRBJ1-5; V gene: TRBV10-2; D gene: -; clone size: -; CDR3 protein: CASSETQGRGNQPQHF; CDR3 DNA: TGCGCCAGCAGTGAGACACAGGGAAGAGGCAATCAGCCCCAGCATTTT
J gene: TRBJ2-7; V gene: TRBV29-1; D gene: -; clone size: -; CDR3 protein: CSVGLPSFSEQYF; CDR3 DNA: TGCAGCGTTGGTCTCCCTTCTTTTAGCGAGCAGTACTTC
J gene: TRBJ2-3; V gene: TRBV4-3; D gene: -; clone size: -; CDR3 protein: CASSQVTASTDTQYF; CDR3 DNA: TGCGCCAGCAGCCAAGTGACAGCTAGCACAGATACGCAGTATTTT
J gene: TRBJ1-1; V gene: TRBV10-3; D gene: -; clone size: -; CDR3 protein: CAISEGRGAFF; CDR3 DNA: TGTGCCATCAGTGAGGGCCGCGGAGCTTTCTTT
J gene: TRBJ2-7; V gene: TRBV7-2; D gene: -; clone size: -; CDR3 protein: CASSAGVTVAYEQYF; CDR3 DNA: TGTGCCAGCAGCGCCGGAGTGACAGTAGCCTACGAGCAGTACTTC
J gene: TRBJ2-5; V gene: TRBV5-1; D gene: -; clone size: -; CDR3 protein: CASSRASGVQETQYF; CDR3 DNA: TGCGCCAGCAGCCGAGCTTCCGGGGTTCAAGAGACCCAGTACTTC
J gene: TRBJ2-1; V gene: TRBV5-1; D gene: -; clone size: -; CDR3 protein: CASSAPPYNEQFF; CDR3 DNA: TGCGCCAGCAGCGCGCCCCCCTACAATGAGCAGTTCTTC
J gene: TRBJ1-1; V gene: TRBV6-5; D gene: TRBD1; clone size: -; CDR3 protein: CASSYSAQGDTEAFF; CDR3 DNA: TGTGCCAGCAGTTACTCGGCACAGGGGGACACTGAAGCTTTCTTT
J gene: TRBJ2-3; V gene: TRBV6-1; D gene: TRBD2; clone size: -; CDR3 protein: CASSEQPSGRGDTQYF; CDR3 DNA: TGTGCCAGCAGTGAACAACCTAGCGGGAGAGGAGATACGCAGTATTTT
J gene: TRBJ2-3; V gene: TRBV5-1; D gene: -; clone size: -; CDR3 protein: CASSTWASGTDTQYF; CDR3 DNA: TGCGCCAGCTCAACCTGGGCTAGCGGCACAGATACGCAGTATTTT